Ten or more counts support the clone carrying this T cell receptor beta chain. Its antigen remains unidentified. V was cut by 8 bases and J by 4 bases, with 19 bases left in between. The length of the CDR3 is 15 residues. Germline lookup yields CDR1 KGHDR and CDR2 SFDVKD. These data come from a study of T cell responses to AZD1222 COVID-19 vaccine. Method: immunoSEQ multiplex PCR; TCRdb's copy keeps in-frame clones and lacks some. The data hold approximately 120,000 clones, with about 87% observed a single time. General observations from the study: Across the whole spike, CD4 TCRs peaked at regions 160-218 and 743-854. Donors were chiefly white British, with a greater number of females, and clonal diversity was perhaps underestimated.

The sequencing here drew on peripheral blood, taken on day 0 of AZD1222 vaccination. The V gene is TRBV24-1, the J gene TRBJ2-5; possible D gene TRBD1, 6 bases. The TCR sequence derives from an adult in good health. The chain's CDR3 is CATTGLDEGGETQYF. CDR3 coding DNA: TGTGCCACCACCGGCTTGGACGAAGGGGGAGAGACCCAGTACTTC.